A single sample is the source of the 3 T cell receptor beta chains below, sequenced in a study of T-cell memory formation after mild COVID-19. MiXCR, run by TCRdb on the 5' RACE reads, gives a single entry per CDR3 protein. The table shows roughly 310,000 distinct CDR3 sequences, with approximately 15% occurring only once. Sequencing was carried out using PBMCs or a T cell subset sorted from them (not recorded which). The receptors shown here come from a man aged 18 to 29 who had mild COVID-19 (a few samples of this study predate the infection). Cell type and time point are not known.

The V call is TRBV27, the J call TRBJ2-6; D unclear. This CDR3 has 15 residues. V lost 5 bases and J lost 2, with 10 bases in between. The germline V gene has CDR1 MNHEY and CDR2 SMNVEV (reference sequence). The CDR3 loop reads CASSPRWAGANVLTF. In DNA form, the CDR3 reads TGTGCCAGCAGTCCGCGGTGGGCTGGGGCCAACGTCCTGACTTTC.

This clonotype was seen more than once but under ten times. The V and J genes are TRBV5-1 and TRBJ2-3; D gene ambiguous. In germline, CDR1 is SGHRS, CDR2 YFSETQ. The V end was cut by 3 bases, the J end by 8 bases, with 13 bases between. There are 13 residues in the CDR3. DNA of the CDR3: TGCGCCAGCAGCTCGGATCCCGCAGGTACGCAGTATTTT. It yields the protein CASSSDPAGTQYF.

The genes are TRBV4-1 and TRBJ2-2; D is perhaps TRBD2 (5 bases). Germline CDR1 reads MGHRA; CDR2 reads YSYEKL. CDR3 length: 15 amino acids. Between the trimmed V and J ends, which lost 2 bases and 6 bases, there was a span of 13 bases. The CDR3 bases are TGCGCCAGCAGCCAAATTCCACTAGAAGCCGGGGAGCTGTTTTTT. Protein sequence: CASSQIPLEAGELFF.